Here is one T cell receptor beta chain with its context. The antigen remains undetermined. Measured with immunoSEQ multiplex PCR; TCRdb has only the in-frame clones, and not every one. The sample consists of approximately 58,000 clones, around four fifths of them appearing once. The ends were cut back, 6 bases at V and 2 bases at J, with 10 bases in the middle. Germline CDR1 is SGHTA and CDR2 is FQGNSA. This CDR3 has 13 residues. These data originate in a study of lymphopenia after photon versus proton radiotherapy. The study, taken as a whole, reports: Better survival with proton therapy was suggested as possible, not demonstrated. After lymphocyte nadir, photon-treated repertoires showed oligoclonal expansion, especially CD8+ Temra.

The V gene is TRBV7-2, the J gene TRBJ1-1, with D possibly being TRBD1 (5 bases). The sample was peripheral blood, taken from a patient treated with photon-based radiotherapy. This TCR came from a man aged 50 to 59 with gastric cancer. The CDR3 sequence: CASSYQGNTEAFF. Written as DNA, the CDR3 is TGTGCCAGCAGTTACCAGGGTAACACTGAAGCTTTCTTT.